This T cell receptor (beta chain) emerged from a study of T cells after yellow fever vaccination. The CDR3 runs to 15 residues. V was trimmed by 6 bases and J by 7 bases, leaving 19 bases between them. There are many counts of this clonotype. TCRdb fed the 5' RACE reads into MiXCR, producing one record per CDR3 protein. The profile covers about 200,000 distinct CDR3 sequences, with roughly 3.3% appearing a single time and roughly 3.2% taken by the ten largest. The chain links TRBV12-3 or TRBV12-4 to TRBJ1-5; D is ambiguous. The sequenced sample was CD4+ T cells sorted from PBMCs, obtained 10 days after the yellow fever booster vaccination. The receptor was isolated from a man aged 18 to 29 who received the YFV17D yellow fever vaccine. CDR3 nucleotides: TGTGCCAGCAGCATAAGACCGGGCGCCCTCCAGCCCCAGCATTTT. Translating gives CASSIRPGALQPQHF.